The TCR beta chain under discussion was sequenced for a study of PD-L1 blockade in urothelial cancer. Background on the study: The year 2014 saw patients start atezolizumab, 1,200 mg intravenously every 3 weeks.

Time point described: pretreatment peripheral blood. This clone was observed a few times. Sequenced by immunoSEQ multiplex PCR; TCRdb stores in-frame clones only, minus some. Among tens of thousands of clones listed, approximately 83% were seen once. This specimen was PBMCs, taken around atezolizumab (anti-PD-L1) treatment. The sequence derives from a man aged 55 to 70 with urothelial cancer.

CDR3 coding DNA: TGTGCCAGCAGACCCGACTTAGGGGCCTCCTACGAGCAGTACTTC. The encoded protein is CASRPDLGASYEQYF. The gene calls are TRBV27 and TRBJ2-7; maybe TRBD1 (5 bases). There are 15 residues in the CDR3. Trimming left V 6 bases short and J 0 bases short, with 15 bases between. The germline V gene has CDR1 MNHEY and CDR2 SMNVEV (reference sequence).